The rows below give T cell receptor beta chains drawn from one sample of a study of Ad26.COV2.S vaccination and SARS-CoV-2 variants. Assay used: immunoSEQ multiplex PCR; TCRdb lists only in-frame clones, some missing. Here the sample spans hundreds of thousands of clones, around 86% being singletons. The sample here was peripheral blood, taken in a trial of Ad26.COV2.S vaccine versus placebo. These TCRs come from a person aged 18-65 years who received the Ad26.COV2.S COVID-19 vaccine or a placebo. The CDR3 runs from the conserved cysteine through the conserved F or W. D genes are given only for firm matches. The listing skips clone size in some rows; elsewhere it reads once, few, many or a size class.

D gene	V gene	J gene	clone size	CDR3 protein	CDR3 DNA
-	TRBV2	TRBJ2-5	once	CASNAGAWGYQYF	TGTGCCAGCAACGCGGGGGCTTGGGGATACCAGTACTTC
TRBD1	TRBV2	TRBJ1-5	-	CASSSDRVGNQPQHF	TGTGCCAGCAGTTCGGACAGGGTGGGCAATCAGCCCCAGCATTTT
TRBD2	TRBV5-1	TRBJ2-5	-	CASSLAGVRETQYF	TGCGCCAGCAGCCTAGCGGGGGTTCGGGAGACCCAGTACTTC
-	TRBV4-1	TRBJ2-7	-	CASSQKDISYEQYF	TGCGCCAGCAGCCAGAAGGACATCTCCTACGAGCAGTACTTC
-	TRBV6-5	TRBJ1-4	-	CASSYSSGGFGEKLFF	TGTGCCAGCAGTTACTCTTCGGGGGGATTTGGTGAAAAACTGTTTTTT
-	TRBV7-8	TRBJ1-2	-	CASSLVLWGYGYTF	TGTGCCAGCAGCTTAGTTCTATGGGGGTACGGCTACACCTTC
TRBD1	TRBV30	TRBJ2-3	-	CAWSIGTGGLTDTQYF	TGTGCCTGGAGTATAGGGACAGGAGGACTCACAGATACGCAGTATTTT
TRBD1	TRBV5-4	TRBJ1-1	-	CASSSTGQGVTEAFF	TGTGCCAGCAGCTCTACAGGACAGGGTGTCACTGAAGCTTTCTTT
-	TRBV7-8	TRBJ2-1	-	CASSFEGSPYNEQFF	TGTGCCAGCAGCTTTGAGGGGAGCCCCTACAATGAGCAGTTCTTC
TRBD2	TRBV6-5	TRBJ2-4	once	CASRANSVAGNIQYF	TGTGCCAGCAGAGCCAACTCCGTAGCGGGAAACATTCAGTACTTC
-	TRBV30	TRBJ1-4	once	CAWSPPRKREKLFF	TGTGCCTGGAGCCCCCCACGAAAGAGGGAAAAACTGTTTTTT
-	TRBV3-1/TRBV3-2	TRBJ2-7	-	CASSQDHGSYEQYF	TGTGCCAGCAGCCAAGATCATGGCTCCTACGAGCAGTACTTC
-	TRBV12-3/TRBV12-4	TRBJ2-7	-	CASSPGEAYEQYF	TGTGCCAGCAGTCCCGGGGAGGCCTACGAGCAGTACTTC
-	TRBV5-1	TRBJ1-1	-	CASSKGQLMNTEAFF	TGCGCCAGCAGCAAGGGACAACTCATGAACACTGAAGCTTTCTTT
-	TRBV6-1	TRBJ2-5	-	CASSELGHPSETQYF	TGTGCCAGCAGTGAATTGGGACACCCGTCGGAGACCCAGTACTTC
TRBD1	TRBV7-9	TRBJ1-1	-	CASSSTRQGTEAFF	TGTGCCAGCAGCTCAACCAGACAGGGCACTGAAGCTTTCTTT
-	TRBV12-3/TRBV12-4	TRBJ1-5	few	CASSLQPNQPQHF	TGTGCCAGCAGTTTACAACCAAATCAGCCCCAGCATTTT
-	TRBV4-1	TRBJ2-3	-	CASTLAPRTDTQYF	TGCGCCAGCACGCTAGCGCCCCGCACAGATACGCAGTATTTT
TRBD1	TRBV30	TRBJ1-2	-	CAWSVRRTGGEGYTF	TGTGCCTGGAGTGTACGAAGGACAGGGGGCGAAGGCTACACCTTC
TRBD2	TRBV4-2	TRBJ2-3	-	CASSQGGGVTDTQYF	TGTGCCAGCAGCCAAGGCGGGGGGGTCACAGATACGCAGTATTTT
TRBD1	TRBV7-6	TRBJ2-4	-	CASSLAEGAAKNIQYF	TGTGCCAGCAGCTTAGCAGAGGGGGCGGCCAAAAACATTCAGTACTTC
-	TRBV12-5	TRBJ1-5	few	CASGSASYSNQPQHF	TGTGCTAGTGGGTCTGCCAGCTATAGCAATCAGCCCCAGCATTTT
-	TRBV2	TRBJ1-2	-	CARGNDRDYGYTF	TGTGCCAGGGGAAACGACCGCGACTATGGCTACACCTTC
TRBD2	TRBV7-2	TRBJ2-1	-	CASSPFFGNSGGDNEQFF	TGTGCCAGCAGCCCATTTTTTGGGAATAGCGGGGGGGACAATGAGCAGTTCTTC
TRBD1	TRBV19	TRBJ1-2	-	CASTGTGINYGYTF	TGTGCCAGTACCGGGACAGGTATTAACTATGGCTACACCTTC
-	TRBV4-1	TRBJ1-3	-	CASSPGDLSGNTIYF	TGCGCCAGCAGCCCGGGGGATCTCTCTGGAAACACCATATATTTT
TRBD1	TRBV29-1	TRBJ2-7	-	CSVEEAPPSLQGPGEQYF	TGCAGCGTTGAAGAGGCCCCCCCCTCTTTACAGGGGCCGGGCGAGCAGTACTTC
-	TRBV5-1	TRBJ2-7	-	CASSPEAVGYEQYF	TGCGCCAGCAGCCCTGAGGCCGTGGGCTACGAGCAGTACTTC
TRBD2	TRBV4-3	TRBJ2-1	-	CASSQGSGLDLGYEQFF	TGCGCCAGCAGCCAAGGGTCGGGACTAGACCTTGGCTATGAGCAGTTCTTC
TRBD1	TRBV5-4	TRBJ1-6	few	CASSRPTGDNSPLHF	TGTGCCAGCAGCCGCCCGACAGGGGATAATTCACCCCTCCACTTT
TRBD2	TRBV5-6	TRBJ2-3	-	CASSRTGAGIIDTQYF	TGTGCCAGCAGCCGAACGGGAGCGGGGATTATAGATACGCAGTATTTT
TRBD1	TRBV7-6	TRBJ2-7	-	CASSPRGTAYEQYF	TGTGCCAGCAGCCCAAGAGGGACAGCCTACGAGCAGTACTTC
-	TRBV18	TRBJ2-7	-	CASSPTVGSTRNF	TGTGCCAGCTCACCGACAGTCGGAAGTACCCGCAACTTC
TRBD1	TRBV19	TRBJ2-7	-	CASSTGTVNYEQYF	TGTGCCAGTAGTACCGGGACAGTGAACTACGAGCAGTACTTC
-	TRBV6-5	TRBJ2-2	-	CASRQGGTTGELFF	TGTGCCAGCAGGCAGGGGGGCACCACCGGGGAGCTGTTTTTT